The 8 T cell receptor beta chains below come from one sample, sequenced in a study of neurological immune-mediated disorders. TCRdb called the 5' RACE reads again in MiXCR, with one record for every CDR3 protein. This table has more than 25,000 distinct CDR3 sequences, around 25% appearing once. Sequencing was carried out using CD4+ T cells from blood. All receptors come from a man between 45 and 60 years old with HTLV-1-associated myelopathy (HAM/TSP).

With regard to this clonotype: A much larger clone sits a single nucleotide away, making a read error possible. This chain joins TRBV29-1 and TRBJ2-1; D is possibly TRBD2 (5 bases). This CDR3 region has 12 residues. From germline, CDR1 is SQVTM and CDR2 ANQGSEA. V was clipped by 2 bases and J by 9 bases, with 11 bases between them. The CDR3 DNA reads TGCAGCGTTGAACGGGATTTGGGTGAGCAGTTCTTC. Its protein product is CSVERDLGEQFF.

There are many counts of this clonotype. The chain uses TRBV7-7 and TRBJ2-5; 8 bases agree with TRBD1. Germline V gene sequence: CDR1 SSHAT, CDR2 FNYEAQ (reference sequence). The J segment lost 5 bases and the V segment lost 5 bases, leaving 7 bases of the junction unmatched. The CDR3 loop spans 14 amino acids. CDR3 residues: CASSQGQGGETQYF. As DNA, the CDR3 is TGTGCCAGCAGCCAAGGACAGGGAGGCGAGACCCAGTACTTC.

This chain joins TRBV20-1 and TRBJ1-2; D is ambiguous. Looked up from germline, CDR1 is DFQATT and CDR2 is SNEGSKA (reference sequence). V dropped 6 bases and J dropped 1 base, with 15 bases sitting between them. CDR3 length: 14 amino acids. CDR3 bases: TGCAGTGCCCCGGGCCAAAGTAATAACTATGGCTACACCTTC. This gives the protein CSAPGQSNNYGYTF.

This clonotype was seen repeatedly, ten times or more. V and J are TRBV6-5 and TRBJ1-5, with 7 bases lining up with TRBD1. The V gene end was trimmed by 6 bases and the J gene end by 3 bases; junction bases not matched to a gene: 2. The CDR3 sequence is 13 residues long. CDR1 is MNHEY, CDR2 SVGAGI, per germline. CDR3 in amino acids: CASRTGDNQPQHF. In DNA, the CDR3 is TGTGCCAGCAGAACAGGGGACAATCAGCCCCAGCATTTT.

This clonotype has a handful of counts. The chain couples TRBV20-1 to TRBJ2-3; TRBD2 matches at 10 bases. The CDR3 sequence is 13 residues long. Germline CDR1 and CDR2: DFQATT and SNEGSKA (reference sequence). The DNA of the CDR3 is TGCAGCGCGAGCGGGGGGGCGAAAGATACGCAGTATTTT. Translated: CSASGGAKDTQYF.

The chain recombines TRBV20-1 with TRBJ2-1; TRBD1 is a possible D gene (5 bases). Germline assignment: CDR1 DFQATT and CDR2 SNEGSKA (reference sequence). This CDR3 spans 12 amino acids. With 1 base removed from V and 4 bases from J, the gap between germline ends came to 5 bases. The CDR3 region is CSARAGYNEQFF. The CDR3 DNA reads as TGCAGTGCTAGAGCAGGGTACAATGAGCAGTTCTTC.

This clonotype was seen repeatedly, ten times or more. The J gene is TRBJ1-1, the V gene TRBV2; perhaps TRBD1 as D (5 bases). V lost 8 bases, J lost 3 bases, and 16 bases lay in between. The CDR3 has 14 residues. In germline, CDR1 is SNHLY, CDR2 FYNNEI. CDR3 sequence reads: CASGWGRTDTEAFF. The CDR3 DNA is TGTGCCAGCGGGTGGGGCCGCACCGACACTGAAGCTTTCTTT. Looking up the rest from reference TRBV2 and TRBJ1-1 gives the full variable domain: EPEVTQTPSHQVTQMGQEVILRCVPISNHLYFYWYRQILGQKVEFLVSFYNNEISEKSEIFDDQFSVERPDGSNFTLKIRSTKLEDSAMYFCASGWGRTDTEAFFGQGTRLTVV.

This clonotype has a single count. V is TRBV5-1 and J is TRBJ1-5, with D maybe TRBD1 (6 bases). In germline, CDR1 is SGHRS, CDR2 YFSETQ. Deletions cut 3 bases from V and 1 base from J, with 11 bases between. This CDR3 is built from 15 residues. The CDR3 sequence: CASSSTGGSNQPQHF. CDR3 DNA: TGCGCCAGCAGCTCGACAGGAGGCAGCAATCAGCCCCAGCATTTT.